The T cell receptor beta chain under discussion was sequenced for a study of blood T cell repertoires in COVID-19. Per the germline V gene, CDR1 is LNHDA and CDR2 is SQIVND (reference sequence). Trimming removed 9 bases at V and 0 bases at J, with 20 bases between. This CDR3 is 16 amino acids long. Generated by immunoSEQ multiplex PCR, the TCRdb table keeps only in-frame clones and is missing some. Of about 170,000 clones listed, approximately 86% were seen once; the top ten hold around 8.9%. The sequenced sample was peripheral blood. The chain has TRBV19 and TRBJ1-1; TRBD1 might be the D (6 bases). The TCR was taken from an elderly woman with COVID-19, enrolled during active disease. CDR3 sequence reads: CASQPPGARLNTEAFF. In DNA, the CDR3 is TGTGCCAGCCAACCACCAGGGGCGAGACTGAACACTGAAGCTTTCTTT.